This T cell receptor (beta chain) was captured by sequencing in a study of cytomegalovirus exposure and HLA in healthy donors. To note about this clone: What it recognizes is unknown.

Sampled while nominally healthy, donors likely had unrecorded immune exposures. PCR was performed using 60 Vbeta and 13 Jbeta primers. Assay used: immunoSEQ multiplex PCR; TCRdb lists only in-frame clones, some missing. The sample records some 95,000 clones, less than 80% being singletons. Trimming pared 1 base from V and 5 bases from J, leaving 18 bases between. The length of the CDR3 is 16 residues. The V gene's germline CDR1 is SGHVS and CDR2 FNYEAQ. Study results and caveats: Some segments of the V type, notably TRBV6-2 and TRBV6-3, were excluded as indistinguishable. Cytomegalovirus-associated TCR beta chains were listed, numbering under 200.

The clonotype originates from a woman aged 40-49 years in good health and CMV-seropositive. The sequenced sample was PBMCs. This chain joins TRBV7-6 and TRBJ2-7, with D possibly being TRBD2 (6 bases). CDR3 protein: CASSLEATLAANEQYF. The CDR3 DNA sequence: TGTGCCAGCAGCTTAGAAGCTACACTAGCCGCGAACGAGCAGTACTTC.